A selection of T cell receptor beta chains follows, all from one sample in a study of blood T cell repertoires in COVID-19. The assay was immunoSEQ multiplex PCR, and TCRdb's table has in-frame clones only and misses some. Of some 250,000 clones listed, 87% were seen once; the top ten hold 7.2%. Sequences were obtained from peripheral blood. The receptors shown here come from a man between 60 and 70 years old who had recovered from COVID-19. Each CDR3 is given with its conserved first and last residue. D genes are given only for firm matches. Clone size is shown for a subset of rows, as once, few, many or a class of expanded clone.

clone_size	d_call	cdr3_length	v_call	j_call	cdr3_nt	cdr3_aa
.	TRBD2	16	TRBV18	TRBJ2-3	TGTGCCAGCTCACCGGGAGGACTAGGGGATGCGTATACGCAGTATTTT	CASSPGGLGDAYTQYF
.	.	14	TRBV30	TRBJ1-6	TGTGCCTGGAGTGTCCTATCCTATAATTCACCCCTCCACTTT	CAWSVLSYNSPLHF
.	.	17	TRBV19	TRBJ2-1	TGTGCCAGTAGACCTAGACAGAACACGAGCTCCTACAATGAGCAGTTCTTC	CASRPRQNTSSYNEQFF
.	TRBD1	15	TRBV10-1	TRBJ2-2	TGCGCCAGCAGCGGGGACAGGGGAAACACCGGGGAGCTGTTTTTT	CASSGDRGNTGELFF
.	TRBD2	15	TRBV18	TRBJ2-1	TGTGCCAGCTCACGAGGCGGGGGGGCTTACAATGAGCAGTTCTTC	CASSRGGGAYNEQFF
.	.	15	TRBV6-2/TRBV6-3	TRBJ2-3	TGTGCCAGCAGCCCGCTGGGGAGATGGACAGATACGCAGTATTTT	CASSPLGRWTDTQYF
.	TRBD1	16	TRBV9	TRBJ1-6	TGTGCCAGCAGCCCCGACAGGGTGGTTGAAGGTTCACCCCTCCACTTT	CASSPDRVVEGSPLHF
once	TRBD2	17	TRBV4-2	TRBJ2-2	TGTGCCAGCAGCCCCCGGGGGACTAGGGCGGACACCGGGGAGCTGTTTTTT	CASSPRGTRADTGELFF
.	TRBD2	16	TRBV7-9	TRBJ2-2	TGTGCCAGCAGCTTAACGGGGGGGCCGAGTACCGGGGAGCTGTTTTTT	CASSLTGGPSTGELFF
.	TRBD2	15	TRBV6-5	TRBJ2-2	TGTGCCAGCAGTTACTCTAGCGGGGGGGCCGGGGAGCTGTTTTTT	CASSYSSGGAGELFF
.	.	14	TRBV3-1/TRBV3-2	TRBJ1-1	TGTGCCAGCAGCCAAGATCGGGCGGGAACTGAAGCTTTCTTT	CASSQDRAGTEAFF
few	.	13	TRBV18	TRBJ1-1	TGTGCCAGCTCAGCCGCCAGGAACACTGAAGCTTTCTTT	CASSAARNTEAFF
.	.	14	TRBV30	TRBJ2-7	TGTGCCTGGAGTGTAACAGGGTCCTCGGGCGAGCAGTACTTC	CAWSVTGSSGEQYF
once	TRBD1	13	TRBV3-1/TRBV3-2	TRBJ2-1	TGTGCCAGCAGTCACAGGGGCTACAATGAGCAGTTCTTC	CASSHRGYNEQFF
.	.	14	TRBV27	TRBJ1-4	TGTGCCAGCAGTTTATCGTTCAGGGGTGAAAAACTGTTTTTT	CASSLSFRGEKLFF